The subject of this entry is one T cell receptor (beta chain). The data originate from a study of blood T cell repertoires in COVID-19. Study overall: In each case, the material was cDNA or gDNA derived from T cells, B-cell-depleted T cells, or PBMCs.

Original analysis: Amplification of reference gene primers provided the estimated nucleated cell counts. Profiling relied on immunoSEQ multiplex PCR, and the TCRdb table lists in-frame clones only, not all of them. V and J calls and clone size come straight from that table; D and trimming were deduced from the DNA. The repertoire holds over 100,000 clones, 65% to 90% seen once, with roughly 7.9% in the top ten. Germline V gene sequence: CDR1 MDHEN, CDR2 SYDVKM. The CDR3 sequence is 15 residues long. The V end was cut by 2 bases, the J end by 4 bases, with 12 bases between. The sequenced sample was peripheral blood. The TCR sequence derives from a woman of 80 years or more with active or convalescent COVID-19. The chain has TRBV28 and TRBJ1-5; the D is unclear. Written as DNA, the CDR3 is TGTGCCAGCAGTTTAGTCATACACCAGAATCAGCCCCAGCATTTT. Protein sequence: CASSLVIHQNQPQHF.